Below, 7 T cell receptor beta chains from the same sample are listed, as sequenced in a study of radiotherapy plus CTLA-4 blockade in lung cancer. Assay: immunoSEQ multiplex PCR; the TCRdb copy retains only in-frame clones and omits some. Seen here are about 60,000 clones, around 80% observed once, and the top ten hold roughly 4%. The sample was peripheral blood, taken from a patient treated with radiotherapy plus ipilimumab. These TCRs come from a human donor with non-small cell lung cancer who had a partial response to radiotherapy plus ipilimumab.

The chain couples TRBV9 to TRBJ2-1; 15 nucleotides line up with TRBD2. J gave up 4 bases and V 0 bases, and 11 bases lay outside the gene matches. This CDR3 region has 20 residues. Germline CDR1 reads SGDLS; CDR2 reads YYNGEE. The CDR3 loop reads CASSVALSRTSGGVYNEQFF. The CDR3 bases are TGTGCCAGCAGCGTAGCTTTGTCTAGGACTAGCGGGGGGGTATACAATGAGCAGTTCTTC.

The chain links TRBV27 to TRBJ2-4, with D perhaps TRBD1 (6 bases). With 5 bases removed from V and 0 bases from J, the gap between germline ends came to 17 bases. This CDR3 comprises 17 residues. The V gene's germline CDR1 is MNHEY and CDR2 SMNVEV (reference sequence). This chain's CDR3 is CASSPRQDRVAKNIQYF. CDR3 sequence (DNA): TGTGCCAGCAGTCCTCGACAGGATAGAGTAGCCAAAAACATTCAGTACTTC.

This clone has only one observation. The chain is built from TRBV19 and TRBJ2-2; TRBD2 aligns across 13 bases. This CDR3 spans 18 amino acids. Germline loops: CDR1 LNHDA, CDR2 SQIVND (reference sequence). V dropped 5 bases and J dropped 5; count of bases not matched to a gene: 11. The CDR3 is CASSLRTSGGAGTGELFF. The DNA for the CDR3 is TGTGCCAGTAGTTTGAGGACTAGCGGGGGTGCGGGAACCGGGGAGCTGTTTTTT.

The CDR3 protein is CASSEGQGNEQFF. DNA for the CDR3: TGTGCCAGCAGCGAGGGACAGGGGAATGAGCAGTTCTTC. This chain uses TRBV11-2 with TRBJ2-1; TRBD1 aligns across 10 bases. After removal of 5 bases from V and 7 bases from J, the junction contained 2 bases not matched to a gene. CDR3 length: 13 amino acids. CDR1 SGHAT and CDR2 FQNNGV come from the germline V gene.

V is TRBV6-5 and J is TRBJ1-1; D gene unclear. With 8 bases removed from V and 0 bases from J, the gap between germline ends came to 10 bases. There are 13 residues in the CDR3. Germline V gives CDR1 MNHEY, CDR2 SVGAGI. The CDR3 spells CASLQSMNTEAFF. CDR3 DNA sequence: TGTGCCAGCTTACAGAGCATGAACACTGAAGCTTTCTTT.

The rearrangement links TRBV2 to TRBJ1-6, with D possibly being TRBD1 (5 bases). Trimming cost V 6 bases and J 5 bases, with 14 bases left between them. The CDR3 is 15 residues long. The germline V gene has CDR1 SNHLY and CDR2 FYNNEI. Here the CDR3 reads CASRGRGYNNSPLHF. The CDR3 nucleotides are TGTGCCAGCAGAGGAAGGGGATACAATAATTCACCCCTCCACTTT.

This sequence joins TRBV7-6 and TRBJ2-7, with TRBD1 matching over 9 bases. This CDR3 region has 16 residues. With 5 bases clipped from V and 0 bases from J, the junction kept 8 bases outside the gene matches. Germline lookup yields CDR1 SGHVS and CDR2 FNYEAQ. The CDR3 DNA is TGTGCCAGCAGCCCAGGCGTGACAGGGGGCTCCTACGAGCAGTACTTC. This sequence encodes CASSPGVTGGSYEQYF.